This passage covers 19 T cell receptor beta chains from one sample sequenced in a study of tumor-infiltrating lymphocytes in localized non-small cell lung cancer. Libraries were prepared by immunoSEQ multiplex PCR; TCRdb keeps only in-frame clonotypes and omits some of them. This table holds about 15,000 clones, around 72% found once. The source material was lung tumor tissue. Every receptor here comes from a human donor with non-small cell lung cancer.

The rearrangement links TRBV19 to TRBJ2-1; 14 nucleotides line up with TRBD2. The CDR3 totals 16 residues. V lost 1 base and J lost 10; bases outside the gene matches: 6. Germline V lookup: CDR1 LNHDA, CDR2 SQIVND (reference sequence). The CDR3 protein is CASSIAETSGRGEQFF. The CDR3 DNA is TGTGCCAGTAGTATAGCGGAGACTAGCGGGAGGGGGGAGCAGTTCTTC.

This clone showed up just a few times. The chain uses TRBV6-5 and TRBJ1-5; D is perhaps TRBD1 (6 bases). There are 15 residues in the CDR3. The germline CDR1 and CDR2 sequences are MNHEY and SVGAGI. V was shortened by 6 bases and J by 2 bases, with 14 bases between the two germline ends. The CDR3 protein is CASSPRGRGNQPQHF. CDR3 sequence (DNA): TGTGCCAGCAGCCCCAGGGGTCGTGGCAATCAGCCCCAGCATTTT.

This clone was picked up a small number of times. The gene calls are TRBV4-2 and TRBJ1-1; D not resolved. CDR1 and CDR2 (germline): LGHNA, YNFKEQ. The length of the CDR3 is 16 residues. Trimming shortened V by 0 bases and J by 1 base, and 12 bases separated the two germline ends. CDR3 DNA sequence: TGTGCCAGCAGCCAAGATGGAGGGTCCCCGAACACTGAAGCTTTCTTT. It translates to CASSQDGGSPNTEAFF.

J is TRBJ2-7 and V is TRBV5-8; D may correspond to TRBD1 or TRBD2 (5 bases each). The CDR3 consists of 13 residues. From germline, CDR1 is SGHTS and CDR2 YDEGEE. The V and J ends lost 4 bases and 4 bases respectively, with 12 bases between them. The CDR3 spells CASSSRDGYEQYF. The CDR3 DNA reads TGTGCCAGCAGCAGCCGGGACGGTTACGAGCAGTACTTC.

This clone was seen a few times. This chain uses TRBV5-4 with TRBJ1-1, with 9 bases fitting TRBD1. Trimming at V came to 3 bases and at J to 12 bases, leaving 9 bases not matched to a gene. CDR3 size: 13 residues. Germline CDR1 and CDR2: SGHNT and YYREEE (reference sequence). This CDR3 reads CASSSLNRGRTFF. Written as DNA, the CDR3 is TGTGCCAGCAGCTCACTGAACAGGGGGCGAACTTTCTTT.

This clone was recorded a few times. V usage is TRBV16 and J usage is TRBJ1-5; 8 bases line up with TRBD1. The CDR3 extends over 15 amino acids. Germline CDR1 is KGHSY and CDR2 is FQNENV. Trimming removed 4 bases from V and 4 bases from J; junction bases left unmatched: 6. As DNA, the CDR3 is TGTGCCAGCAGCCCACCGGACAGGGTAAATCAGCCCCAGCATTTT. It codes for CASSPPDRVNQPQHF. The full variable domain, in which reference TRBV16 and TRBJ1-5 provide the parts outside the CDR3, is GEEVAQTPKHLVRGEGQKAKLYCAPIKGHSYVFWYQQVLKNEFKFLISFQNENVFDETGMPKERFSAKCLPNSPCSLEIQATKLEDSAVYFCASSPPDRVNQPQHFGDGTRLSIL.

The chain couples TRBV7-2 to TRBJ2-7; 8 bases map to TRBD1. Trimming at V came to 4 bases and at J to 0 bases, leaving 14 bases not matched to a gene. The CDR3 contains 18 residues. Per germline, CDR1 SGHTA and CDR2 FQGNSA. The CDR3 sequence: CASSSLPGTGRTSYEQYF. The CDR3 nucleotides read TGTGCCAGCAGCTCACTCCCGGGGACAGGCCGAACCTCCTACGAGCAGTACTTC.

This clone showed up just once. The gene calls are TRBV10-2 and TRBJ1-3; D is unresolved. Trimming shortened V by 3 bases and J by 4 bases, and 4 bases separated the two germline ends. The CDR3 spans 12 residues. Germline loops: CDR1 WSHSY, CDR2 SAAADI. The CDR3 DNA follows: TGCGCCAGCAGTGAAGGGGGAAACACCATATATTTT. Its translation: CASSEGGNTIYF.

The table lists this clone with a few counts. At one of its ends the junction is not consistent with the germline gene, which may arise from a read error. The chain uses TRBV7-7 and TRBJ2-5; no clear D. The germline V gene has CDR1 SSHAT and CDR2 FNYEAQ (reference sequence). The CDR3 is 14 amino acids. CDR3 bases: TGTGCTAGCAGCCCCGACGGAGAACAAGAGACCCAGTACTTC. Translation: CASSPDGEQETQYF.

The CDR3 reads CASSIGGGRGTQYF. CDR3 coding DNA: TGTGCCAGTAGTATTGGCGGGGGTAGGGGTACGCAGTATTTT. The rearrangement links TRBV19 to TRBJ2-3, with 7 bases fitting TRBD2. With 3 bases clipped from V and 8 bases from J, the junction kept 8 bases outside the gene matches. The CDR3 contains 14 residues. Per the germline V gene, CDR1 is LNHDA and CDR2 is SQIVND (reference sequence).

This rearrangement joins TRBV7-2 to TRBJ2-3; D not certain. Germline V gives CDR1 SGHTA, CDR2 FQGNSA. Trimming stripped 9 bases from V and 4 bases from J, with 14 bases between. This CDR3 is built from 13 residues. The CDR3 protein is CASFRRAPDTQYF. DNA for the CDR3: TGTGCCAGTTTTAGAAGGGCCCCAGATACGCAGTATTTT.

The chain joins TRBV5-4 to TRBJ2-3; 12 positions agree with TRBD2. The junction had 7 bases not matched to a gene; V was cut back by 2 bases and J by 3 bases. The CDR3 consists of 17 residues. Germline V lookup: CDR1 SGHNT, CDR2 YYREEE (reference sequence). The CDR3 spells CASSFRLAGDLTDTQYF. In DNA, the CDR3 is TGTGCCAGCAGCTTTAGACTAGCGGGAGATTTGACAGATACGCAGTATTTT.

V is TRBV6-5 and J is TRBJ2-1; 8 positions agree with TRBD1. The CDR3 length is 15 residues. CDR1 is MNHEY and CDR2 is SVGAGI in the germline V gene. V was pared by 0 bases and J by 9 bases, with 7 bases of the junction left unmatched. The CDR3 is CASSYSKSGGSEQFF. The CDR3, as DNA: TGTGCCAGCAGTTACTCGAAGTCAGGGGGCAGTGAGCAGTTCTTC.

This chain links TRBV10-3 with TRBJ1-2; 8 bases map to TRBD1. Germline V gene lookup returns CDR1 ENHRY and CDR2 SYGVKD. Germline trimming cut 4 bases from V and 3 bases from J; bases unmatched to any gene: 4. The CDR3 extends over 14 amino acids. The CDR3 DNA sequence: TGTGCCATCAGTGCAGGGGGCGCTGACTATGGCTACACCTTC. It yields the protein CAISAGGADYGYTF.

The chain couples TRBV11-2 to TRBJ1-6; D is perhaps TRBD1 (5 bases). From germline, CDR1 is SGHAT and CDR2 FQNNGV. The CDR3 totals 14 residues. V lost 5 bases and J lost 7, with 12 bases in between. The CDR3 spells CASSPRVSNSPLHF. The CDR3 DNA sequence: TGTGCCAGCAGCCCCAGGGTATCGAATTCACCCCTCCACTTT. The complete variable domain, with remaining parts taken from reference TRBV11-2 and TRBJ1-6, reads EAGVAQSPRYKIIEKRQSVAFWCNPISGHATLYWYQQILGQGPKLLIQFQNNGVVDDSQLPKDRFSAERLKGVDSTLKIQPAKLEDSAVYLCASSPRVSNSPLHFGNGTRLTVT.

The table lists this clone with a count of one. The chain employs TRBV7-9 and TRBJ2-5; unclear D gene. The CDR3 runs 15 residues. V dropped 0 bases and J dropped 2 bases, with 10 bases sitting between them. From germline, CDR1 is SEHNR and CDR2 FQNEAQ (reference sequence). CDR3 nucleotide sequence: TGTGCCAGCAGCTTAGCGGGTAGCCGACAAGAGACCCAGTACTTC. It is translated as CASSLAGSRQETQYF.

The chain carries TRBV7-3 and TRBJ2-7; no clear D. The CDR3 covers 13 residues. Germline CDR1 SGHTA, CDR2 FQGTGA. V lost 5 bases and J 6 bases, leaving 14 bases between the germline ends. The CDR3 nucleotides are TGTGCCAGCAGCCCCCTAGGGAAGGCCGAGCAGTACTTC. As protein: CASSPLGKAEQYF.

The chain carries TRBV9 and TRBJ2-2, with 7 bases lining up with TRBD1. CDR1 and CDR2 (germline): SGDLS, YYNGEE. The length of the CDR3 is 16 residues. J was trimmed by 6 bases and V by 1 base; bases with no gene match: 9. In nucleotides, the CDR3 is TGTGCCAGCAGCGTATCAGGGGGTGGGCCGGCCGGGGAGCTGTTTTTT. Residues: CASSVSGGGPAGELFF.

V is TRBV7-3 and J is TRBJ2-1, with TRBD2 matching over 8 bases. The V and J ends lost 7 bases and 4 bases, in that order; junction bases with no gene match: 9. CDR1 is SGHTA, CDR2 FQGTGA, per germline. The length of the CDR3 is 15 residues. CDR3 region: CASTDIGGGYNEQFF. In DNA, the CDR3 is TGTGCCAGCACCGACATCGGGGGGGGTTACAATGAGCAGTTCTTC.